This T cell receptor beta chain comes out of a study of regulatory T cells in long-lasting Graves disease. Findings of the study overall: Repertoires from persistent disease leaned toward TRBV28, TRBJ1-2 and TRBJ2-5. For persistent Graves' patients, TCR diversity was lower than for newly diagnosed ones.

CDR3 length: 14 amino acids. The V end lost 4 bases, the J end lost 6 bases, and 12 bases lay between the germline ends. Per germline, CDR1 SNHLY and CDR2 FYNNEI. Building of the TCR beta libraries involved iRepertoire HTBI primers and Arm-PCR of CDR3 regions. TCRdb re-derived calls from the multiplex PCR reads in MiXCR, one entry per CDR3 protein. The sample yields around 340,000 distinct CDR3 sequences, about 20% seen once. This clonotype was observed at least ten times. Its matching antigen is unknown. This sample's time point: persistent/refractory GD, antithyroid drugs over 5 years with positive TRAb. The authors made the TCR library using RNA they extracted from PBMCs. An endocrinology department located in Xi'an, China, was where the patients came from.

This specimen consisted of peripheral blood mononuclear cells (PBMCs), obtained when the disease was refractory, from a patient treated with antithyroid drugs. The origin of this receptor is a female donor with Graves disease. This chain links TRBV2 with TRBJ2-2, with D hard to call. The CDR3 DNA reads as TGTGCCAGCAGTGTAGTTAGTGTCTCCGGGGAGCTGTTTTTT. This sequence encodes CASSVVSVSGELFF.